These 13 T cell receptor beta chains came from one sample sequenced in a study of technical replicates of blood from a few donors. Sequencing was performed with immunoSEQ multiplex PCR; in TCRdb, only in-frame clones are kept and a portion is missing. In the table there are 9,000 to 15,000 clones, approximately 94% of which are singletons. The sample was PBMCs. All receptors come from a human donor in good health.

A single count supports this clone. Written as DNA, the CDR3 is TGCGCCAGCAGCCGGGGCGGGACAGACTTCTCTGGAAACACCATATATTTT. This codes for CASSRGGTDFSGNTIYF. The chain links TRBV5-1 to TRBJ1-3; TRBD1 agrees at 7 bases. Germline values: CDR1 SGHRS, CDR2 YFSETQ. With 4 bases clipped from V and 0 bases from J, the junction kept 10 bases outside the gene matches. CDR3 size: 17 residues.

This chain uses TRBV25-1 with TRBJ2-1; D gene ambiguous. The CDR3 length is 11 residues. The V end lost 4 bases, the J end lost 7 bases, and 5 bases lay between the germline ends. Germline V CDR1 and CDR2: MGHDK, SYGVNS. The CDR3 nucleotides read TGTGCCAGCAGTGCCAGGAATGAGCAGTTCTTC. Translation: CASSARNEQFF.

Written as DNA, the CDR3 is TGCGCCAGCAGCTTGGCCGGAACGGGAGGGCCAACAGATACGCAGTATTTT. This codes for CASSLAGTGGPTDTQYF. The rearrangement uses TRBV5-1 and TRBJ2-3; TRBD2 matches 8 bases. The CDR3 totals 17 residues. CDR1 is SGHRS and CDR2 is YFSETQ in the germline V gene. The trim removed 0 bases at V and 3 bases at J, leaving 9 bases unmatched. Full variable domain (missing parts from reference TRBV5-1 and TRBJ2-3): KAGVTQTPRYLIKTRGQQVTLSCSPISGHRSVSWYQQTPGQGLQFLFEYFSETQRNKGNFPGRFSGRQFSNSRSEMNVSTLELGDSALYLCASSLAGTGGPTDTQYFGPGTRLTVL.

This chain joins TRBV6-4 and TRBJ2-1, with TRBD2 matching over 10 bases. Per the germline V gene, CDR1 is MRHNA and CDR2 is SNTAGT. Losses at the gene ends were 2 bases for V and 6 bases for J; bases not matched to a gene: 4. The CDR3 extends over 15 amino acids. The CDR3 DNA is TGTGCCAGCAGTGACGCTAGCGGGAGTGCCAATGAGCAGTTCTTC. It is translated as CASSDASGSANEQFF.

The V and J genes are TRBV2 and TRBJ1-1; 9 nucleotides match TRBD1. The V and J ends lost 6 bases and 5 bases, in that order; junction bases with no gene match: 10. The CDR3 contains 15 residues. Germline values: CDR1 SNHLY, CDR2 FYNNEI. The CDR3 coding sequence is TGTGCCAGCAGGATTGAGACAGGGGGAGAGACTGAAGCTTTCTTT. Amino acid sequence: CASRIETGGETEAFF.

V and J are TRBV6-4 and TRBJ2-1, with 12 bases that match TRBD2. The V segment lost 7 bases and the J segment 8 bases; nucleotides outside the gene matches: 9. CDR1 is MRHNA, CDR2 SNTAGT, per germline. This CDR3 has 15 amino acids. CDR3 sequence (DNA): TGTGCCAGCAAACTTTCCGGGACTAGCGGGCATGAGCAGTTCTTC. This encodes CASKLSGTSGHEQFF.

The chain couples TRBV11-2 to TRBJ2-5; perhaps TRBD1 as D (6 bases). Germline assignment: CDR1 SGHAT and CDR2 FQNNGV. The CDR3 runs to 15 residues. V lost 7 bases and J lost 4, with 19 bases in between. The CDR3 loop is CASTPSTGSRETQYF. The DNA of the CDR3 is TGTGCCAGCACCCCGAGCACAGGGTCGAGAGAGACCCAGTACTTC.

The CDR3 here is CASSVNRDQGSDGANVLTF. As DNA, the CDR3 is TGTGCCAGCAGCGTAAATCGCGACCAGGGTTCAGATGGGGCCAACGTCCTGACTTTC. This chain links TRBV9 with TRBJ2-6, with a possible D match to TRBD1 (5 bases). The CDR3 has 19 residues. Germline V gives CDR1 SGDLS, CDR2 YYNGEE. The V end was cut by 1 base, the J end by 3 bases, with 20 bases between.

The gene calls are TRBV28 and TRBJ2-7; TRBD1 aligns across 12 bases. Germline trimming cut 4 bases from V and 4 bases from J; bases unmatched to any gene: 11. Germline V gene lookup returns CDR1 MDHEN and CDR2 SYDVKM. The CDR3 has 17 amino acids. The CDR3 here is CASSSTSGQGARYEQYF. Here the CDR3 DNA reads TGTGCCAGCAGTTCGACGTCGGGACAGGGGGCGCGATACGAGCAGTACTTC.

The chain carries TRBV6-1 and TRBJ1-2; D unresolved. The V gene's germline CDR1 is MNHNS and CDR2 SASEGT. This CDR3 region has 15 residues. Trimming shortened V by 2 bases and J by 5 bases, and 15 bases separated the two germline ends. CDR3 DNA: TGTGCCAGCAGTGAACCCCCCGGGAGCCCTTATGGCTACACCTTC. Residues: CASSEPPGSPYGYTF.

The V call is TRBV7-6, the J call TRBJ2-1; 11 bases line up with TRBD2. Trimming at V came to 6 bases and at J to 6 bases, leaving 7 bases not matched to a gene. Per germline, CDR1 SGHVS and CDR2 FNYEAQ. CDR3 length: 15 amino acids. The CDR3 loop is CASSYGLAGTNEQFF. Here the CDR3 DNA reads TGTGCCAGCAGTTACGGACTAGCGGGTACCAATGAGCAGTTCTTC.

The chain recombines TRBV5-1 with TRBJ2-5; 14 bases are shared with TRBD2. J lost 4 bases, V lost 6 bases, and 11 bases had no gene match. This CDR3 region has 17 residues. The germline V gene has CDR1 SGHRS and CDR2 YFSETQ. The DNA for the CDR3 is TGCGCCAGCAACTCGGGACTAGCGGGAGTTCTACGAGAGACCCAGTACTTC. Its protein product is CASNSGLAGVLRETQYF. The full variable domain, with the rest looked up from reference TRBV5-1 and TRBJ2-5, is KAGVTQTPRYLIKTRGQQVTLSCSPISGHRSVSWYQQTPGQGLQFLFEYFSETQRNKGNFPGRFSGRQFSNSRSEMNVSTLELGDSALYLCASNSGLAGVLRETQYFGPGTRLLVL.

V is TRBV6-5 and J is TRBJ2-7; D gene ambiguous. Trimming shortened V by 0 bases and J by 2 bases, and 8 bases separated the two germline ends. Germline assignment: CDR1 MNHEY and CDR2 SVGAGI. The CDR3 has 14 residues. CDR3 loop: CASSYSAVTYEQYF. Written as DNA, the CDR3 is TGTGCCAGCAGTTACTCCGCGGTAACCTACGAGCAGTACTTC.